The 10 T cell receptor beta chains below were found in one sample sequenced in a study of blood T cell repertoires in COVID-19. Assay: immunoSEQ multiplex PCR; the TCRdb copy retains only in-frame clones and omits some. The table shows roughly 200,000 clones, with 85% to 90% occurring only once. The sample taken for sequencing was peripheral blood. These receptors were taken from a man between 35 and 55 years old with active or convalescent COVID-19.

This chain links TRBV19 with TRBJ1-4; D is unclear. Germline V gives CDR1 LNHDA, CDR2 SQIVND (reference sequence). The CDR3 contains 16 residues. V was shortened by 7 bases and J by 7 bases, with 22 bases between the two germline ends. The CDR3 here is CASNSMRFQGSEKLFF. The CDR3 DNA follows: TGTGCCAGTAATAGTATGCGATTTCAAGGGAGTGAAAAACTGTTTTTT.

This sequence joins TRBV6-1 and TRBJ1-3; D unresolved. Trimming took 3 bases from V and 1 from J, leaving 13 bases between them. Per the germline V gene, CDR1 is MNHNS and CDR2 is SASEGT. The CDR3 contains 16 residues. The CDR3 protein is CASSDRTGSSGNTIYF. The CDR3 nucleotides read TGTGCCAGCAGTGACCGGACGGGGTCATCTGGAAACACCATATATTTT.

CDR3 DNA sequence: TGTGCCAGCAGTTCACCGACTAGCGGGGTCGGGCAGTTCTTC. Translating it yields CASSSPTSGVGQFF. This chain joins TRBV27 and TRBJ2-1; TRBD2 matches 11 bases. Germline V gene sequence: CDR1 MNHEY, CDR2 SMNVEV (reference sequence). Trimming at V came to 4 bases and at J to 12 bases, leaving 8 bases not matched to a gene. The length of the CDR3 is 14 residues.

J is TRBJ2-7 and V is TRBV6-1, with D uncertain. This CDR3 is built from 11 residues. Germline V gene lookup returns CDR1 MNHNS and CDR2 SASEGT. V lost 2 bases to trimming and J lost 7 bases, with 6 bases between them. The CDR3 DNA reads as TGTGCCAGCAGTGAACCCTTGGAGCAGTACTTC. Protein: CASSEPLEQYF.

The chain combines TRBV7-8 with TRBJ2-2; 9 bases align to TRBD1. J gave up 1 base and V 5 bases, and 17 bases lay outside the gene matches. This CDR3 is 20 amino acids long. Germline V gene lookup returns CDR1 SGHVS and CDR2 FQNEAQ. The CDR3 DNA is TGTGCCAGCAGCCCGAAACAGGGGGCTTTCACTAGACTGAACACCGGGGAGCTGTTTTTT. Encoded protein: CASSPKQGAFTRLNTGELFF.

The chain has TRBV18 and TRBJ1-1; TRBD1 matches 10 bases. The ends lost 5 bases at V and 5 bases at J; junction bases unmatched: 5. The CDR3 runs 14 residues. Germline-derived CDR1 and CDR2 are KGHSH and LQKENI. The DNA for the CDR3 is TGTGCCAGCTCAGAGGACAGGGGGGATACTGAAGCTTTCTTT. Protein product: CASSEDRGDTEAFF. The complete variable domain, with remaining parts taken from reference TRBV18 and TRBJ1-1, reads NAGVMQNPRHLVRRRGQEARLRCSPMKGHSHVYWYRQLPEEGLKFMVYLQKENIIDESGMPKERFSAEFPKEGPSILRIQQVVRGDSAAYFCASSEDRGDTEAFFGQGTRLTVV.

This clone is a singleton in its sample. CDR3 protein: CASSAWGGTLYEQYF. DNA for the CDR3: TGTGCCAGCAGCGCCTGGGGGGGCACCCTTTACGAGCAGTACTTC. The chain combines TRBV7-6 with TRBJ2-7; perhaps TRBD2 as D (7 bases). The CDR3 sequence is 15 residues long. CDR1 and CDR2 from the germline V gene are SGHVS and FNYEAQ. Trimming pared 5 bases from V and 4 bases from J, leaving 18 bases between.

The chain employs TRBV7-8 and TRBJ1-2; 7 positions match TRBD1. Germline V gene sequence: CDR1 SGHVS, CDR2 FQNEAQ. There are 18 residues in the CDR3. V was clipped by 3 bases and J by 2 bases; unmatched bases: 15. In DNA form, the CDR3 reads TGTGCCAGCAGCTTTGAAAGGGCCGAAGGACAGGCAAACTATGGCTACACCTTC. It translates to CASSFERAEGQANYGYTF.

This CDR3 reads CASSTQGTAQETQYF. The DNA of the CDR3 is TGTGCCAGCAGCACGCAGGGGACAGCCCAAGAGACCCAGTACTTC. This sequence joins TRBV5-6 and TRBJ2-5; 7 nucleotides align to TRBD1. The CDR3 is 15 amino acids. V dropped 4 bases and J dropped 1; count of bases not matched to a gene: 7. Germline V lookup: CDR1 SGHDT, CDR2 YYEEEE.

V and J are TRBV19 and TRBJ1-5; 8 bases map to TRBD1. The junction had 12 bases not matched to a gene; V was cut back by 5 bases and J by 6 bases. The CDR3 has 16 residues. Germline V lookup: CDR1 LNHDA, CDR2 SQIVND (reference sequence). CDR3: CASSARKGQGGQPQHF. The CDR3 coding sequence is TGTGCCAGTAGTGCCCGAAAAGGACAGGGCGGTCAGCCCCAGCATTTT.